These 8 T cell receptor beta chains were all obtained from the same sample, sequenced in a study of cytotoxic CD8 clonotypes in ibrutinib-treated CLL. Some clones are missing from TCRdb's copy, which holds only in-frame ones; the method was immunoSEQ multiplex PCR. Among some 130,000 clones listed, around four fifths were seen once. Here the sequenced sample was PBMCs, taken after 24 months of ibrutinib treatment. The receptor source for this set is a human donor with chronic lymphocytic leukemia.

This clone was detected once. The rearrangement joins TRBV5-5 to TRBJ1-2; D remains unclear. Germline V gene sequence: CDR1 SGHKS, CDR2 YYEKEE (reference sequence). V shed 4 bases and J shed 4 bases, with 17 bases lying between them. The CDR3 sequence is 15 residues long. CDR3 DNA: TGTGCCAGCAGCCCGCAGGCTTCGATTTCCTATGGCTACACCTTC. Amino acid sequence: CASSPQASISYGYTF.

This chain joins TRBV6-6 and TRBJ1-4; 8 bases map to TRBD1. With 6 bases clipped from V and 7 bases from J, the junction kept 7 bases outside the gene matches. The CDR3 has 14 residues. CDR1 is MNHNY, CDR2 SVGAGI, per germline (reference sequence). In nucleotides, the CDR3 is TGTGCCAGCAGCGAGACAGGGGATGGTGAAAAACTGTTTTTT. This translates into CASSETGDGEKLFF.

The J gene is TRBJ2-2, the V gene TRBV6-1; 9 bases agree with TRBD2. V dropped 2 bases and J dropped 4; count of bases not matched to a gene: 2. Germline V lookup: CDR1 MNHNS, CDR2 SASEGT. CDR3 length equals 15 residues. CDR3 sequence (DNA): TGTGCCAGCAGTGAACCGGGACTAGCCACCGGGGAGCTGTTTTTT. Its protein product is CASSEPGLATGELFF.

The V gene is TRBV6-6, the J gene TRBJ1-3; D is unclear. The length of the CDR3 is 15 residues. Germline CDR1 is MNHNY and CDR2 is SVGAGI (reference sequence). V was shortened by 7 bases and J by 1 base, with 14 bases between the two germline ends. CDR3 sequence: CASKRAGGSGNTIYF. The CDR3 DNA reads as TGTGCCAGCAAGCGGGCCGGAGGGTCTGGAAACACCATATATTTT.

The table lists this clone with a few counts. V is TRBV7-8 and J is TRBJ2-4; TRBD1 agrees at 7 bases. Per the germline V gene, CDR1 is SGHVS and CDR2 is FQNEAQ. With V trimmed by 1 base and J by 6 bases, 12 bases remained unmatched. This CDR3 contains 17 residues. CDR3 DNA: TGTGCCAGCAGCTTAGATACTATAGGGGGCGAGACAAACATTCAGTACTTC. Translating gives CASSLDTIGGETNIQYF.

This rearrangement joins TRBV11-2 to TRBJ2-5; TRBD2 is a possible D gene (7 bases). V was cut by 4 bases and J by 1 base, with 10 bases left in between. CDR1 is SGHAT, CDR2 FQNNGV, per germline. CDR3 length: 14 amino acids. CDR3: CASSYRGGQETQYF. CDR3 nucleotides: TGTGCCAGCAGCTATAGGGGGGGCCAAGAGACCCAGTACTTC.

The rearrangement joins TRBV27 to TRBJ1-6; 7 bases match TRBD1. Per the germline V gene, CDR1 is MNHEY and CDR2 is SMNVEV (reference sequence). V lost 5 bases to trimming and J lost 10 bases; unmatched junction nucleotides: 8. The CDR3 loop spans 14 amino acids. CDR3 region: CASSPRTGISPLHF. Written as DNA, the CDR3 is TGTGCCAGCAGTCCACGGACAGGTATATCACCCCTCCACTTT.

This clone was found once. The chain recombines TRBV4-1 with TRBJ1-3; 8 nucleotides align to TRBD1. V was clipped by 0 bases and J by 9 bases; unmatched bases: 10. The CDR3 consists of 16 residues. Germline loops: CDR1 MGHRA, CDR2 YSYEKL. CDR3 amino acids: CASSQESTGEWSTIYF. The CDR3 DNA sequence: TGCGCCAGCAGCCAAGAATCGACAGGGGAGTGGAGCACCATATATTTT.